Listed below are T cell receptor beta chains from one sample, sequenced in a study of T cell changes during pregnancy in multiple sclerosis. Assay: immunoSEQ multiplex PCR; the TCRdb copy retains only in-frame clones and omits some. The table shows about 40,000 clones, with approximately 88% occurring only once. The sequencing here drew on peripheral blood, taken in the first trimester of pregnancy. The receptor set was obtained from a female donor in good health, enrolled as a control in a pregnancy study. The CDR3 runs from the conserved cysteine through the conserved F or W. D genes are given only for firm matches. Clone size appears in some rows only: once, few, many, or a class for an expanded clone.

d_gene: .
abundance: .
j_gene: TRBJ1-1
v_gene: TRBV27
len: 12
CDR3nt: TGTGCCAGCAGACAGGGGAACACTGAAGCTTTCTTT
CDR3aa: CASRQGNTEAFF

d_gene: TRBD1
abundance: .
j_gene: TRBJ1-3
v_gene: TRBV6-5
len: 14
CDR3nt: TGTGCCAGCAGTCGGACAGGGTTTGGAAACACCATATATTTT
CDR3aa: CASSRTGFGNTIYF

d_gene: .
abundance: .
j_gene: TRBJ2-3
v_gene: TRBV4-1
len: 15
CDR3nt: TGCGCCAGCAGCCAAGACAGGAGCAGCGAGGGTACGCAGTATTTT
CDR3aa: CASSQDRSSEGTQYF

d_gene: .
abundance: .
j_gene: TRBJ2-1
v_gene: TRBV9
len: 17
CDR3nt: TGTGCCAGCAGCGTAGAAGGAGGATCCCGGCCACTCAATGAGCAGTTCTTC
CDR3aa: CASSVEGGSRPLNEQFF

d_gene: .
abundance: .
j_gene: TRBJ2-7
v_gene: TRBV2
len: 12
CDR3nt: TGTGCCAGCAGTCAGGGGACCTACGAGCAGTACTTC
CDR3aa: CASSQGTYEQYF

d_gene: .
abundance: .
j_gene: TRBJ1-1
v_gene: TRBV29-1
len: 14
CDR3nt: TGCAGCGTTGAAAAGGGGGGGGAGAACACTGAAGCTTTCTTT
CDR3aa: CSVEKGGENTEAFF

d_gene: TRBD1
abundance: .
j_gene: TRBJ1-2
v_gene: TRBV7-3
len: 13
CDR3nt: TGTGCCAGCAGCCTGAGAGGGGGCTCCGGCTACACCTTC
CDR3aa: CASSLRGGSGYTF

d_gene: .
abundance: .
j_gene: TRBJ2-7
v_gene: TRBV7-2
len: 14
CDR3nt: TGTGCCAGCAGCTTAGGAGGGAAGCAATACGAGCAGTACTTC
CDR3aa: CASSLGGKQYEQYF

d_gene: .
abundance: .
j_gene: TRBJ1-2
v_gene: TRBV9
len: 14
CDR3nt: TGTGCCAGCAGCGTAGCTTCAGGTTTACATGGCTACACCTTC
CDR3aa: CASSVASGLHGYTF

d_gene: .
abundance: .
j_gene: TRBJ1-1
v_gene: TRBV6-1
len: 13
CDR3nt: TGTGCCAGCAGACAGGGTTTAAACACTGAAGCTTTCTTT
CDR3aa: CASRQGLNTEAFF

d_gene: TRBD1
abundance: .
j_gene: TRBJ2-7
v_gene: TRBV6-6
len: 14
CDR3nt: TGTGCCAGCAGGGGACAGGGGGACTCCTACGAGCAGTACTTC
CDR3aa: CASRGQGDSYEQYF

d_gene: TRBD2
abundance: .
j_gene: TRBJ2-1
v_gene: TRBV10-3
len: 13
CDR3nt: TGTGCAAGCGGGAACGGTGGAGGCAATGAGCAGTTCTTC
CDR3aa: CASGNGGGNEQFF

d_gene: TRBD2
abundance: .
j_gene: TRBJ2-7
v_gene: TRBV7-2
len: 14
CDR3nt: TGTGCCAGCAGCCTTAGCGGGGGGCTCTACGAGCAGTACTTC
CDR3aa: CASSLSGGLYEQYF

d_gene: TRBD1
abundance: .
j_gene: TRBJ2-7
v_gene: TRBV7-2
len: 15
CDR3nt: TGTGCCAGCAGCACATCCGGGACAGGGACCAACGAGCAGTACTTC
CDR3aa: CASSTSGTGTNEQYF

d_gene: .
abundance: .
j_gene: TRBJ1-5
v_gene: TRBV6-6
len: 13
CDR3nt: TGTGCCACCGGCCAGGGGTCCAATCAGCCCCAGCATTTT
CDR3aa: CATGQGSNQPQHF

d_gene: .
abundance: .
j_gene: TRBJ1-1
v_gene: TRBV30
len: 14
CDR3nt: TGTGCCTGCGTTCCCCCAAGCGTTAACACTGAAGCTTTCTTT
CDR3aa: CACVPPSVNTEAFF

d_gene: .
abundance: .
j_gene: TRBJ2-4
v_gene: TRBV2
len: 17
CDR3nt: TGTGCCAGCAGTGGCCTCCCTTCCGAGGGTGGCAAAAACATTCAGTACTTC
CDR3aa: CASSGLPSEGGKNIQYF

d_gene: TRBD1
abundance: .
j_gene: TRBJ1-1
v_gene: TRBV4-2
len: 13
CDR3nt: TGTGCCAGCAGCCGGGACAGGGACACTGAAGCTTTCTTT
CDR3aa: CASSRDRDTEAFF

d_gene: TRBD1
abundance: .
j_gene: TRBJ2-2
v_gene: TRBV30
len: 16
CDR3nt: TGTGCCTGGAGTGACCCCCGGACAGGGGACACCGGGGAGCTGTTTTTT
CDR3aa: CAWSDPRTGDTGELFF

d_gene: .
abundance: .
j_gene: TRBJ1-5
v_gene: TRBV28
len: 15
CDR3nt: TGTGCCAGCAGGGGGGCAGAGGGACGTGGCCAGCCCCAGCATTTT
CDR3aa: CASRGAEGRGQPQHF

d_gene: .
abundance: .
j_gene: TRBJ1-1
v_gene: TRBV1
len: 19
CDR3nt: TGCACCAGCAGCCAAGGGAGTCGAAGGTCAGGACAGGTGAACACTGAAGCTTTCTTT
CDR3aa: CTSSQGSRRSGQVNTEAFF

d_gene: TRBD2
abundance: .
j_gene: TRBJ2-1
v_gene: TRBV5-1
len: 17
CDR3nt: TGCGCCAGCAGCCCCGGACTAGCGGGAGTGAGATACAATGAGCAGTTCTTC
CDR3aa: CASSPGLAGVRYNEQFF

d_gene: .
abundance: .
j_gene: TRBJ2-3
v_gene: TRBV9
len: 18
CDR3nt: TGTGCCAGCAGCGTAGCGGGGGGCGGGGGCTCTAGCACAGATACGCAGTATTTT
CDR3aa: CASSVAGGGGSSTDTQYF

d_gene: .
abundance: .
j_gene: TRBJ2-7
v_gene: TRBV27
len: 15
CDR3nt: TGTGCCAGCAGTTTATCGCCGGACAGCTCCTACGAGCAGTACTTC
CDR3aa: CASSLSPDSSYEQYF

d_gene: .
abundance: .
j_gene: TRBJ2-1
v_gene: TRBV11-2
len: 16
CDR3nt: TGTGCCAGCAGCTTAGGGCTGGGGGCGTCCTACAATGAGCAGTTCTTC
CDR3aa: CASSLGLGASYNEQFF

d_gene: .
abundance: .
j_gene: TRBJ1-3
v_gene: TRBV7-6
len: 15
CDR3nt: TGTGCCAGCAGCATTACGGGAACCTCTGGAAACACCATATATTTT
CDR3aa: CASSITGTSGNTIYF

d_gene: TRBD2
abundance: once
j_gene: TRBJ2-3
v_gene: TRBV5-1
len: 16
CDR3nt: TGCGCCAGCAGTTTGGACGGGAGGGCCGTTACAGATACGCAGTATTTT
CDR3aa: CASSLDGRAVTDTQYF

d_gene: TRBD2
abundance: .
j_gene: TRBJ2-3
v_gene: TRBV19
len: 18
CDR3nt: TGTGCCAGTAGAAAGCGGGGGGACACGCTAGGGGGCACAGATACGCAGTATTTT
CDR3aa: CASRKRGDTLGGTDTQYF

d_gene: .
abundance: .
j_gene: TRBJ2-5
v_gene: TRBV5-1
len: 14
CDR3nt: TGCGCCAGCAGCTTGGACGGGACTGGGGAGACCCAGTACTTC
CDR3aa: CASSLDGTGETQYF

d_gene: .
abundance: .
j_gene: TRBJ1-5
v_gene: TRBV5-1
len: 15
CDR3nt: TGCGCCAGCAGCTTGGGCGGGCCGGGCAATCAGCCCCAGCATTTT
CDR3aa: CASSLGGPGNQPQHF

d_gene: .
abundance: .
j_gene: TRBJ2-1
v_gene: TRBV27
len: 13
CDR3nt: TGTGCCAGCAGCGCAGTAACCTACAATGAGCAGTTCTTC
CDR3aa: CASSAVTYNEQFF

d_gene: .
abundance: medium-sized
j_gene: TRBJ2-3
v_gene: TRBV7-9
len: 18
CDR3nt: TGTGCCAGCAGCTTAAGTCTGTCACCTTCCGGGAGCCGGGATACGCAGTATTTT
CDR3aa: CASSLSLSPSGSRDTQYF

d_gene: TRBD1
abundance: once
j_gene: TRBJ2-5
v_gene: TRBV5-4
len: 15
CDR3nt: TGTGCCAGCAGCTTGGCTGACAGGGAGCGGGAGACCCAGTACTTC
CDR3aa: CASSLADRERETQYF

d_gene: .
abundance: .
j_gene: TRBJ1-1
v_gene: TRBV25-1
len: 14
CDR3nt: TGTGCCAGCGGCGGGGTGGGGGTGGGAACTGAAGCTTTCTTT
CDR3aa: CASGGVGVGTEAFF

d_gene: .
abundance: .
j_gene: TRBJ1-5
v_gene: TRBV6-1
len: 13
CDR3nt: TGTGCCAGCAGTGAGACAGCATGGCAGCCCCAGCATTTT
CDR3aa: CASSETAWQPQHF

d_gene: TRBD2
abundance: once
j_gene: TRBJ2-1
v_gene: TRBV18
len: 15
CDR3nt: TGTGCCAGCTCAGTCGGGACTATCCTTCCCCATGAGCAGTTCTTC
CDR3aa: CASSVGTILPHEQFF

d_gene: TRBD2
abundance: .
j_gene: TRBJ2-1
v_gene: TRBV27
len: 17
CDR3nt: TGTGCCAGCAGCTCCCCCGGGACTAGTGGGGTCTACAATGAGCAGTTCTTC
CDR3aa: CASSSPGTSGVYNEQFF

d_gene: .
abundance: once
j_gene: TRBJ2-1
v_gene: TRBV11-3
len: 13
CDR3nt: TGTGCCAGCAGCTTGGGACTCTACAATGAGCAGTTCTTC
CDR3aa: CASSLGLYNEQFF

d_gene: .
abundance: .
j_gene: TRBJ2-2
v_gene: TRBV15
len: 15
CDR3nt: TGTGCCACCAGCAGAGATCGAGGGAACACCGGGGAGCTGTTTTTT
CDR3aa: CATSRDRGNTGELFF